The entry that follows covers one T cell receptor (beta chain) sequence. The antigen is unknown. Each CDR3 protein gets one entry after TCRdb re-called the 5' RACE reads with MiXCR. The repertoire consists of more than 65,000 distinct CDR3 sequences, with about 14% occurring once and the leading ten covering approximately 3.8%. The entry originates in a study of early T cells in non-severe SARS-CoV-2 infection. Study at large: RNA in bulk from unsorted whole blood was sequenced, and chains were unpaired.

The V end lost 7 bases, the J end lost 1 base, and 17 bases lay between the germline ends. Germline CDR1 is SEHNR and CDR2 is FQNEAQ (reference sequence). This CDR3 has 16 residues. Study conclusions and caveats: VDJdb-based matching was biased toward anti-spike CD8 responses and missed private and CD4 specificities.

The source is an adult who was a healthcare worker with PCR-confirmed SARS-CoV-2 infection or an uninfected control (not recorded which). The chain is built from TRBV7-9 and TRBJ2-1; tentative D call: TRBD2 (6 bases). Material: whole blood, obtained at baseline. The DNA of the CDR3 is TGTGCCAGCATCAGTAGCGGCCGGATTTCCTACAATGAGCAGTTCTTC. Translating gives CASISSGRISYNEQFF.